The entry below gives a single T cell receptor (beta chain) sequence along with its context. Using immunoSEQ multiplex PCR, the repertoire was profiled, and TCRdb retains in-frame clones only, with some absent. The sample has some 73,000 clones, roughly 89% seen once. Germline assignment: CDR1 GTSNPN and CDR2 SVGIG (reference sequence). The CDR3 runs to 16 residues. Trimming shortened V by 2 bases and J by 1 base, and 14 bases separated the two germline ends. This record belongs to a study of T cell responses to AZD1222 COVID-19 vaccine. Sequencing used peripheral blood, obtained 28 days after the second AZD1222 dose. This chain uses TRBV30 with TRBJ2-2; D gene ambiguous. This receptor was obtained from an adult who received the AZD1222 COVID-19 vaccine. In DNA form, the CDR3 reads TGTGCCTGGAGTCAACTTGGGTGGGGGAACACCGGGGAGCTGTTTTTT. Translated, it gives CAWSQLGWGNTGELFF.